The rows below give T cell receptor beta chains drawn from one sample of a study of blood T cell repertoires in COVID-19. Some clones are missing from TCRdb's copy, which holds only in-frame ones; the method was immunoSEQ multiplex PCR. The sample holds about 61,000 clones; 70% to 90% are singletons and the top ten take more than 3%. The sample consisted of peripheral blood. These receptors all come from a human donor in a cohort sampled during active COVID-19. The CDR3 runs from the conserved cysteine through the conserved F or W. The order of the fields is clone size, V gene, J gene, D gene, CDR3 DNA, CDR3 protein. A D gene is named only where the DNA matches it firmly. Not every row has a clone size; where given, it reads once, few, many or a size class.

size: NA
V: TRBV7-9
J: TRBJ1-1
D: TRBD1
DNA: TGTGCCAGCAGCTTAGGATGGTCAGGGGGCGACAACACTGAAGCTTTCTTT
CDR3: CASSLGWSGGDNTEAFF

size: NA
V: TRBV7-6
J: TRBJ2-2
D: NA
DNA: TGTGCCAGCAGCTTATCACAGAAAAGTACTCTGGCGAACACCGGGGAGCTGTTTTTT
CDR3: CASSLSQKSTLANTGELFF

size: NA
V: TRBV19
J: TRBJ1-5
D: NA
DNA: TGTGCCAGTGAGGAGGGCTCCGGGTGGAATCAGCCCCAGCATTTT
CDR3: CASEEGSGWNQPQHF

size: NA
V: TRBV2
J: TRBJ1-1
D: NA
DNA: TGTGCCAGCACCCAGGGGTTTGGAGAGGCTTTCTTT
CDR3: CASTQGFGEAFF

size: NA
V: TRBV4-1
J: TRBJ1-1
D: NA
DNA: TGCGCCAGCAGTTTGACCGGGTCTGAAGCTTTCTTT
CDR3: CASSLTGSEAFF

size: NA
V: TRBV27
J: TRBJ2-7
D: NA
DNA: TGTGCCAGCAGTTTCGCCTACGAGCAGTACTTC
CDR3: CASSFAYEQYF

size: NA
V: TRBV15
J: TRBJ2-7
D: TRBD1
DNA: TGTGCCACCAGCAGCGTGACAGGGGTCTCCTACGAGCAGTACTTC
CDR3: CATSSVTGVSYEQYF

size: NA
V: TRBV7-9
J: TRBJ2-1
D: NA
DNA: TGTGCCAGCAGCCAGCGACTAGACAATGAGCAGTTCTTC
CDR3: CASSQRLDNEQFF

size: once
V: TRBV7-2
J: TRBJ1-4
D: NA
DNA: TGTGCCAGCAGCTTGGAAGACAGAGATAATGAAAAACTGTTTTTT
CDR3: CASSLEDRDNEKLFF

size: NA
V: TRBV19
J: TRBJ2-7
D: NA
DNA: TGTGCCAGTAGTCCCGGGGACTTCTCCGCCTACGAGCAGTACTTC
CDR3: CASSPGDFSAYEQYF

size: few
V: TRBV7-9
J: TRBJ2-7
D: NA
DNA: TGTGCCAGCAAGCAGGATACAACCTACGAGCAGTACTTC
CDR3: CASKQDTTYEQYF

size: once
V: TRBV9
J: TRBJ1-1
D: TRBD1
DNA: TGTGCCAGCAGCCCTCAGGGACAGATCGCTGAAGCTTTCTTT
CDR3: CASSPQGQIAEAFF

size: NA
V: TRBV9
J: TRBJ2-7
D: TRBD2
DNA: TGTGCCAGCAGCGTAGCTAGCGGGAGGGCCTTCGGGGAGCAGTACTTC
CDR3: CASSVASGRAFGEQYF

size: few
V: TRBV18
J: TRBJ2-7
D: TRBD2
DNA: TGTGCCAGCTCGGCGGGAGATTCCTACGAGCAGTACTTC
CDR3: CASSAGDSYEQYF

size: once
V: TRBV7-2
J: TRBJ2-2
D: TRBD1
DNA: TGTGCCAGCAGCCCCCGACAGGGGGCGGGCACCGGGGAGCTGTTTTTT
CDR3: CASSPRQGAGTGELFF

size: NA
V: TRBV4-2
J: TRBJ2-1
D: TRBD2
DNA: TGTGCCAGCAGCCCGTGGACTAGCGGGGGATATGAGCAGTTCTTC
CDR3: CASSPWTSGGYEQFF

size: NA
V: TRBV7-2
J: TRBJ1-2
D: NA
DNA: TGTGCCAGCAGCTTAGTTTTGTCAGTAAGGGGTGGCTACACCTTC
CDR3: CASSLVLSVRGGYTF

size: NA
V: TRBV6-5
J: TRBJ2-5
D: TRBD1
DNA: TGTGCCAGCAGGAGGGACAGGGGGCGTAAAGAGACCCAGTACTTC
CDR3: CASRRDRGRKETQYF

size: NA
V: TRBV28
J: TRBJ2-6
D: TRBD1
DNA: TGTGCCAGCAGTTCCGGGACAGGGGGTGGTTCTGGGGCCAACGTCCTGACTTTC
CDR3: CASSSGTGGGSGANVLTF

size: NA
V: TRBV5-6
J: TRBJ1-4
D: NA
DNA: TGTGCCAGCAGAACCGACATAACAGGCGGCGAGTGGGAATTT
CDR3: CASRTDITGGEWEF

size: NA
V: TRBV7-2
J: TRBJ2-7
D: TRBD2
DNA: TGTGCCAGCAGCCGGACTAGCGGGGCCTACGAGCAGTACTTC
CDR3: CASSRTSGAYEQYF

size: NA
V: TRBV7-6
J: TRBJ2-3
D: TRBD1
DNA: TGTGCCAGCAGCTTAGTGTCCCAGGGGGCGGGAGATACGCAGTATTTT
CDR3: CASSLVSQGAGDTQYF

size: once
V: TRBV19
J: TRBJ1-2
D: TRBD1
DNA: TGTGCCAGTAAGATCCCCGGGACAGGGTTTCGGAGCTACACCTTC
CDR3: CASKIPGTGFRSYTF

size: NA
V: TRBV12-3/TRBV12-4
J: TRBJ1-1
D: NA
DNA: TGTGCCAGCAGTCCCGGGAAAGAAGCTTTCTTT
CDR3: CASSPGKEAFF

size: NA
V: TRBV7-2
J: TRBJ1-1
D: NA
DNA: TGTGCCAGCAGCACCGGGGGACGAACGAACACTGAAGCTTTCTTT
CDR3: CASSTGGRTNTEAFF

size: NA
V: TRBV7-9
J: TRBJ1-4
D: TRBD1
DNA: TGTGCCAGCAGCATGAGACAGGGGACCGTTGGTGAAAAACTGTTTTTT
CDR3: CASSMRQGTVGEKLFF

size: NA
V: TRBV6-6
J: TRBJ2-5
D: TRBD2
DNA: TGTGCCAGCAGTTACGCTGGGCGGGGGGCCCAAGAGACCCAGTACTTC
CDR3: CASSYAGRGAQETQYF

size: few
V: TRBV12-3/TRBV12-4
J: TRBJ2-1
D: NA
DNA: TGTGCCAGCAGTGCGTATCATGAGCAGTTCTTC
CDR3: CASSAYHEQFF

size: NA
V: TRBV2
J: TRBJ2-7
D: NA
DNA: TGTGCCAGCAGCTGGACAGTTCCCTACGAGCAGTACTTC
CDR3: CASSWTVPYEQYF

size: NA
V: TRBV27
J: TRBJ2-7
D: NA
DNA: TGTGCCAGCACCCTGAGGGGGGGGCTAGCGGAAACCAGCTCCTACGAGCAGTACTTC
CDR3: CASTLRGGLAETSSYEQYF

size: NA
V: TRBV4-3
J: TRBJ1-5
D: NA
DNA: TGCGCCAGCAGCCAAGATAGGTCCGGGATCAATCAGCCCCAGCATTTT
CDR3: CASSQDRSGINQPQHF

size: NA
V: TRBV14
J: TRBJ1-1
D: NA
DNA: TGTGCCAGCAGCCTGAGGGTGGGCACTGAAGCTTTCTTT
CDR3: CASSLRVGTEAFF

size: few
V: TRBV7-9
J: TRBJ2-7
D: NA
DNA: TGTGCCAGCAGCTTAGAGTTGGCTTACGAGCAGTACTTC
CDR3: CASSLELAYEQYF

size: NA
V: TRBV7-9
J: TRBJ2-5
D: TRBD1
DNA: TGTGCCAGCAGCTACTTTCGTCGACAGGGTGAAGAGACCCAGTACTTC
CDR3: CASSYFRRQGEETQYF

size: once
V: TRBV27
J: TRBJ2-7
D: TRBD2
DNA: TGTGCCAGCAGTTTGACTGGTAGCGGGAGTTACGAGCAGTACTTC
CDR3: CASSLTGSGSYEQYF

size: once
V: TRBV2
J: TRBJ1-1
D: NA
DNA: TGTGCCAGCAGTGAAATCAGGGCTTCCAGGGGCGCTGAAGCTTTCTTT
CDR3: CASSEIRASRGAEAFF

size: once
V: TRBV6-5
J: TRBJ2-1
D: TRBD2
DNA: TGTGCCAGCAGTTACTCGGTCGGGAGGGCCGTCAATGAGCAGTTCTTC
CDR3: CASSYSVGRAVNEQFF

size: NA
V: TRBV6-4
J: TRBJ2-7
D: TRBD2
DNA: TGTGCCAGCAGTGACTCGGACGGCGGGAGAAACTACGAGCAGTACTTC
CDR3: CASSDSDGGRNYEQYF

size: NA
V: TRBV2
J: TRBJ2-1
D: TRBD2
DNA: TGTGCCAGCAGTACTACCGGGACTAGCGGGGGGCCCAATGAGCAGTTCTTC
CDR3: CASSTTGTSGGPNEQFF

size: once
V: TRBV9
J: TRBJ2-2
D: TRBD1
DNA: TGTGCCAGCAGCCTCAGCGACTCCAGGGGGCGGCGGACCGGGGAGCTGTTTTTT
CDR3: CASSLSDSRGRRTGELFF

size: NA
V: TRBV5-4
J: TRBJ1-1
D: NA
DNA: TGTGCCAGCAGCTTTTACCGGGGGGCTGAAGCTTTCTTT
CDR3: CASSFYRGAEAFF

size: NA
V: TRBV3-1/TRBV3-2
J: TRBJ2-1
D: TRBD2
DNA: TGTGCCAGCAGCCAAGGTGCCGCCGGGACTAGTTTATTCTTC
CDR3: CASSQGAAGTSLFF

size: NA
V: TRBV19
J: TRBJ1-4
D: NA
DNA: TGTGCCAGTAGTGGTGCAGGCTATGAAAAACTGTTTTTT
CDR3: CASSGAGYEKLFF

size: NA
V: TRBV5-6
J: TRBJ1-2
D: TRBD1
DNA: TGTGCCAGCAGCTCTGGACAGGGCAAGGGTGGCTACACCTTC
CDR3: CASSSGQGKGGYTF

size: few
V: TRBV19
J: TRBJ1-4
D: NA
DNA: TGTGCCAGTCGTGCCCAGAGGTCGTGGAATGAAAAACTGTTTTTT
CDR3: CASRAQRSWNEKLFF

size: NA
V: TRBV28
J: TRBJ2-4
D: NA
DNA: TGTGCCAGCAGTTTATCCCGCCTCGGGGGACTTCAGTACTTC
CDR3: CASSLSRLGGLQYF

size: once
V: TRBV19
J: TRBJ1-4
D: TRBD1
DNA: TGTGCCAGCCGGGACAGGGGCACAACTAATGAAAAACTGTTTTTT
CDR3: CASRDRGTTNEKLFF

size: NA
V: TRBV6-1
J: TRBJ2-1
D: NA
DNA: TGTGCCAGCAGTGAATTCACGTCAGGGGAGTACAATGAGCAGTTCTTC
CDR3: CASSEFTSGEYNEQFF

size: NA
V: TRBV9
J: TRBJ2-2
D: NA
DNA: TGTGCCAGCAGCTCCGAGGGCGGGAAGAACACCGGGGAGCTGTTTTTT
CDR3: CASSSEGGKNTGELFF

size: NA
V: TRBV4-3
J: TRBJ2-7
D: TRBD1
DNA: TGCGCCAGCAGCCAATCGACAGGGGGCGGCTACGAGCAGTACTTC
CDR3: CASSQSTGGGYEQYF

size: NA
V: TRBV23-1
J: TRBJ2-7
D: TRBD1
DNA: TGCGCCAGCAGTCAATATGGGATCTCCGTAGACAGGGACTACGAGCAGTACTTC
CDR3: CASSQYGISVDRDYEQYF

size: NA
V: TRBV6-6
J: TRBJ2-7
D: NA
DNA: TGTGCCAGCAGTACTACCTTCCAGGGGGAGCAGTACTTC
CDR3: CASSTTFQGEQYF

size: NA
V: TRBV5-1
J: TRBJ2-3
D: TRBD2
DNA: TGCGCCAGCAGCTTGCGGGCGGCGACTAGCAGCACAGATACGCAGTATTTT
CDR3: CASSLRAATSSTDTQYF